Listed below are T cell receptor beta chains from one sample, sequenced in a study of blood T cell repertoires in COVID-19. Data came from immunoSEQ multiplex PCR; TCRdb stores just in-frame clones and leaves some out. Among nearly 350,000 clones listed, 91% were seen once. Sequencing was performed on peripheral blood. These receptors were taken from a woman aged 18-29 years who had recovered from COVID-19. CDR3s include the opening cysteine and the closing phenylalanine or tryptophan. Each record gives: D gene, clone size, V gene, J gene, CDR3 protein, CDR3 DNA. A D gene is named only where the DNA matches it firmly. For some rows the clone size is stated as once, few or many, or as a class when expanded; others skip it.

>TRBD2|.|TRBV5-4|TRBJ2-1
CASSPGLAGGNGEQFF
TGTGCCAGCAGCCCGGGACTAGCGGGAGGGAATGGTGAGCAGTTCTTC
>TRBD1|.|TRBV27|TRBJ1-5
CASRQGIYQPQHF
TGTGCCAGCAGACAGGGGATATATCAGCCCCAGCATTTT
>.|.|TRBV6-5|TRBJ1-2
CASTQATQNYGYTF
TGTGCCAGCACTCAGGCTACACAAAATTATGGCTACACCTTC
>.|.|TRBV21-1|TRBJ2-1
CASFFSLHTYNEQFF
TGTGCCAGCTTCTTTTCATTACACACCTACAATGAGCAGTTCTTC
>.|.|TRBV7-9|TRBJ1-3
CASSPDGRPGNTIYF
TGTGCCAGCAGCCCAGATGGCAGGCCAGGAAACACCATATATTTT
>TRBD2|.|TRBV9|TRBJ2-1
CASSPAERGLAGYNEQFF
TGTGCCAGCAGCCCCGCTGAGAGGGGACTAGCGGGATACAATGAGCAGTTCTTC
>TRBD2|.|TRBV4-1|TRBJ2-1
CASSPRTSGRAINEQFF
TGCGCCAGCAGCCCCAGGACTAGCGGGAGGGCCATAAATGAGCAGTTCTTC
>TRBD1|.|TRBV6-5|TRBJ1-6
CASTRDRANSPLHF
TGTGCCAGCACCAGGGACAGGGCCAATTCACCCCTCCACTTT
>.|.|TRBV6-6|TRBJ1-2
CASSSREFGSYTF
TGTGCCAGCAGCAGCCGGGAGTTCGGAAGCTACACCTTC
>.|few|TRBV7-8|TRBJ1-2
CASSLGGWDYGYTF
TGTGCCAGCAGCTTAGGAGGGTGGGACTATGGCTACACCTTC
>TRBD2|.|TRBV19|TRBJ2-2
CASSKKRELDTGELFF
TGTGCCAGTAGTAAGAAGCGGGAGCTGGACACCGGGGAGCTGTTTTTT
>.|.|TRBV18|TRBJ1-1
CASSLADMNTEAFF
TGTGCCAGCTCACTGGCGGACATGAACACTGAAGCTTTCTTT